Listed below are T cell receptor beta chains from one sample, sequenced in a study of regulatory T cells in long-lasting Graves disease. MiXCR, run by TCRdb on the multiplex PCR reads, gives a single entry per CDR3 protein. This sample has some 470,000 distinct CDR3 sequences, with roughly 21% found just once. Sequences were derived from peripheral blood mononuclear cells (PBMCs), sampled when the disease was refractory, from a patient treated with antithyroid drugs. The receptors originated from a female donor with Graves disease. Each CDR3 is given with its conserved first and last residue. The D gene is left open where the match is weak. A row's size may be missing; if present it is once, few, many or a size class.

V,size,J,D,CDR3,DNA
TRBV28,many,TRBJ1-4,.,CASSLELNEKLFF,TGTGCCAGCAGTTTGGAACTTAATGAAAAACTGTTTTTT
TRBV9,.,TRBJ2-7,TRBD2,CASSTGGLAGEFDYEQYF,TGTGCCAGCAGCACCGGTGGACTAGCGGGAGAATTCGACTACGAGCAGTACTTC
TRBV15,few,TRBJ2-7,.,CATSRDRSRQYF,TGTGCCACCAGCAGAGATCGTTCAAGACAGTACTTC
TRBV6-1,few,TRBJ1-5,TRBD1,CASGTGVQPQHF,TGTGCCAGCGGCACAGGGGTTCAGCCCCAGCATTTT
TRBV7-2,few,TRBJ1-2,.,CASSQVVGDLTYGYTF,TGCGCCAGCAGCCAAGTGGTGGGAGACCTGACTTATGGCTACACCTTC
TRBV20-1,.,TRBJ2-7,.,CSARDSLPGPYEQYF,TGCAGTGCTAGAGATTCCTTACCCGGACCGTACGAGCAGTACTTC
TRBV5-5,.,TRBJ1-5,.,CASSLVGGDQPQHF,TGTGCCAGCAGCTTGGTCGGGGGGGACCAGCCCCAGCATTTT
TRBV7-9,few,TRBJ2-5,.,CASSTDYMAQYF,TGTGCCAGCAGTACGGACTACATGGCCCAGTACTTC
TRBV4-3,few,TRBJ1-1,.,CASSQSVKPNTEAFF,TGCGCCAGCAGCCAAAGCGTAAAACCCAACACTGAAGCTTTCTTT
TRBV7-6,.,TRBJ1-1,.,CASSSTLPRAEAFF,TGTGCCAGCAGCTCGACTCTCCCCCGGGCTGAAGCTTTCTTT
TRBV3-1,few,TRBJ1-2,.,CASSQALSSGEAYYGYTF,TGTGCCAGCAGCCAAGCCCTATCCTCGGGGGAGGCTTACTATGGCTACACCTTC
TRBV5-1,few,TRBJ2-2,.,CASSLSGFDTGELFF,TGCGCCAGCAGCTTGTCAGGGTTCGACACCGGGGAGCTGTTTTTT
TRBV3-1,few,TRBJ1-1,TRBD1,CASRGQLLEAFF,TGTGCCAGCAGGGGACAGCTACTTGAAGCTTTCTTT
TRBV7-9,.,TRBJ2-5,.,CAGSLADMETQYF,TGTGCCGGCAGCTTAGCTGATATGGAGACCCAGTACTTC
TRBV6-1,few,TRBJ1-6,TRBD1,CASSTDREYNSPLHF,TGTGCCAGCAGTACAGACAGGGAGTATAATTCACCCCTCCACTTT
TRBV27,many,TRBJ1-1,.,CASNAPGMNTEAFF,TGTGCCAGCAATGCTCCTGGGATGAACACTGAAGCTTTCTTT